This T cell receptor beta chain was documented in a study of blood T cells in healthy people across ages. A J-beta primer mix and a sample-barcoded 5' primer were used in a second PCR of about 7 to 12 cycles. TCRdb fed the 5' RACE reads into MiXCR, producing one record per CDR3 protein. The table records approximately 810,000 distinct CDR3 sequences, less than 35% of them present only once. The CDR3 runs to 15 residues. V lost 3 bases and J lost 5, with 14 bases in between. Of note for this clonotype: A much more abundant neighbour one base away suggests this may be a read error.

Extraction of total RNA produced a minimum of 5 micrograms from each sample. This chain joins TRBV12-3 or TRBV12-4 and TRBJ2-1; tentative D call: TRBD2 (7 bases). Sequencing input: blood. The clonotype comes from an elderly woman in good health. The CDR3 loop reads CASSLMSGGNNEQFF. The CDR3 nucleotides read TGTGCCAGCAGTTTGATGTCGGGGGGCAACAATGAGCAGTTCTTC.